Following are 5 T cell receptor beta chains from one sample sequenced in a study of blood T cell repertoires in COVID-19. Sequencing used immunoSEQ multiplex PCR; TCRdb keeps in-frame clones, though not all of them. The repertoire has under 200,000 clones, around 83% of them found once; the top ten carry approximately 5%. The sample was peripheral blood. The receptors shown here come from a woman at least 80 years old with acute or convalescent COVID-19.

The chain uses TRBV20-1 and TRBJ1-1; a weak D match, TRBD1 (6 bases). Per germline, CDR1 DFQATT and CDR2 SNEGSKA (reference sequence). V gave up 4 bases and J gave up 4 bases, with 7 bases separating them. This CDR3 is built from 11 residues. The CDR3 DNA sequence: TGCAGTGCTACAGGGGCCACTGAAGCTTTCTTT. Protein product: CSATGATEAFF.

The V call is TRBV6-5, the J call TRBJ2-2, with 7 bases fitting TRBD1. The V gene's germline CDR1 is MNHEY and CDR2 SVGAGI. With 8 bases clipped from V and 3 bases from J, the junction kept 6 bases outside the gene matches. This CDR3 region has 14 residues. DNA of the CDR3: TGTGCCAGCTGGGACAGCTTGTACACCGGGGAGCTGTTTTTT. Translated, it gives CASWDSLYTGELFF.

The gene calls are TRBV20-1 and TRBJ2-7; TRBD1 is a possible D gene (6 bases). V was clipped by 3 bases and J by 1 base, with 13 bases between them. The CDR3 totals 14 residues. Germline CDR1 is DFQATT and CDR2 is SNEGSKA (reference sequence). The CDR3 coding sequence is TGCAGTGCTAGTACAGGGCCACCTTCCTACGAGCAGTACTTC. Residues: CSASTGPPSYEQYF.

The DNA for the CDR3 is TGTGCCAGCAGCTTTCGGACAGGGAATCGGAACACTGAAGCTTTCTTT. It yields the protein CASSFRTGNRNTEAFF. V usage is TRBV5-6 and J usage is TRBJ1-1; the match to TRBD1 covers 8 bases. CDR3 length equals 16 residues. Germline assignment: CDR1 SGHDT and CDR2 YYEEEE. V lost 2 bases and J lost 1; bases outside the gene matches: 7.

The genes are TRBV30 and TRBJ1-4; TRBD1 aligns across 7 bases. Trimming removed 2 bases from V and 4 bases from J; junction bases left unmatched: 4. CDR1 GTSNPN and CDR2 SVGIG come from the germline V gene (reference sequence). CDR3 length: 14 amino acids. As DNA, the CDR3 is TGTGCCTGGAGTCCTGGACAGGTTAATGAAAAACTGTTTTTT. It codes for CAWSPGQVNEKLFF. The whole variable domain, remainder taken from reference TRBV30 and TRBJ1-4, is SQTIHQWPATLVQPVGSPLSLECTVEGTSNPNLYWYRQAAGRGLQLLFYSVGIGQISSEVPQNLSASRPQDRQFILSSKKLLLSDSGFYLCAWSPGQVNEKLFFGSGTQLSVL.